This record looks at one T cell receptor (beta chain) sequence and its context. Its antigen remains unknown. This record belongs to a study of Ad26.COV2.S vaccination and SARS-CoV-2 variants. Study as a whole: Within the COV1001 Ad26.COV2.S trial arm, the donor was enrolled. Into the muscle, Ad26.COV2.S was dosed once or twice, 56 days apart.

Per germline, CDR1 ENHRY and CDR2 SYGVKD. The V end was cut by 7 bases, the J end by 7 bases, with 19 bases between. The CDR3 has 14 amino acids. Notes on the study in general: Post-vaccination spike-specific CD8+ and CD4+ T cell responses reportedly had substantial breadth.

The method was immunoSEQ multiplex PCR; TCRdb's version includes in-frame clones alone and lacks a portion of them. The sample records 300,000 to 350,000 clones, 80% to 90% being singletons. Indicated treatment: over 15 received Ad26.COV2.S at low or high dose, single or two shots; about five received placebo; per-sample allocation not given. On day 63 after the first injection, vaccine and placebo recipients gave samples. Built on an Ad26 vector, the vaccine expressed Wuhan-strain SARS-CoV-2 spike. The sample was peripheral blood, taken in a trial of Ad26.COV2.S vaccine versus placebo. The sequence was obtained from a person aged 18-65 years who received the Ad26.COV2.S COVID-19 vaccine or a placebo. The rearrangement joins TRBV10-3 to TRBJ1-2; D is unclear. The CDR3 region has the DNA TGTGCCATCAAAGGAGTGATTAACTATGGTGGCTACACCTTC. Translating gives CAIKGVINYGGYTF.